Listed below are T cell receptor beta chains from one sample, sequenced in a study of a mutant IDH1 vaccine in newly diagnosed glioma. These receptors lack a known antigen. Profiled with immunoSEQ multiplex PCR; TCRdb holds only in-frame clones, not every one. The data contain 50,000 or so clones, just under 80% of them singletons. Source: PBMCs, taken from a glioma patient whose treatment included an IDH1 peptide vaccine. All receptors derive from a woman aged 40 to 50 with glioma. Both conserved end residues are part of each CDR3.

V	length	J	CDR3
TRBV30	12	TRBJ1-1	CAWSGGTTEAFF
TRBV28	14	TRBJ1-1	CASRNSGRDTEAFF
TRBV6-5	14	TRBJ1-6	CASSDRGRDSPLHF
TRBV25-1	14	TRBJ1-1	CASRATGVNTEAFF
TRBV15	15	TRBJ2-7	CATSRAGRDRDEQYF
TRBV4-3	14	TRBJ2-2	CASSQGQITGELFF
TRBV19	14	TRBJ1-5	CASRNRQSNQPQHF
TRBV30	13	TRBJ1-2	CACGEARYYGYTF
TRBV10-1	13	TRBJ1-1	CASSESVQGRAFF
TRBV10-3	12	TRBJ2-2	CAIMRGTGELFF
TRBV19	14	TRBJ1-2	CATTHPGRIYGYTF
TRBV18	14	TRBJ1-5	CASSPDGPGQPQHF
TRBV9	15	TRBJ1-2	CASSVEGTGAYGYTF
TRBV13	14	TRBJ2-1	CASSLDTASSGQFF
TRBV19	13	TRBJ2-7	CASSIRTGYEQYF
TRBV6-1	13	TRBJ1-2	CASSEEAFYGYTF
TRBV18	13	TRBJ1-1	CASSLQGGTEAFF
TRBV4-3	15	TRBJ2-5	CASSQELAGGETQYF
TRBV30	13	TRBJ2-3	CAWTNGNSRTQYF
TRBV4-3	16	TRBJ2-7	CASSQARTGRIYEQYF
TRBV5-1	17	TRBJ2-1	CASSPGTSGFFGDEQFF
TRBV7-8	15	TRBJ2-7	CASSLADWSSYEQYF
TRBV5-5	14	TRBJ1-2	CASSLGGVGFGYTF
TRBV7-6	15	TRBJ2-7	CASSSTSGGRLEQYF
TRBV2	12	TRBJ1-2	CASRGTAYGYTF
TRBV27	12	TRBJ2-1	CASSLNSNEQFF
TRBV27	13	TRBJ2-7	CASSIDRGYEQYF
TRBV2	15	TRBJ2-5	CASSPGLAFGETQYF
TRBV5-1	11	TRBJ2-1	CASSTGTEQFF
TRBV6-1	11	TRBJ1-2	CASSEGYGYTF
TRBV25-1	14	TRBJ1-2	CASSESDRKYGYTF
TRBV27	14	TRBJ1-4	CASSFGLRGEKLFF
TRBV7-2	14	TRBJ1-2	CASSFATANYGYTF
TRBV18	15	TRBJ1-2	CASSPPNTGVYGYTF
TRBV9	17	TRBJ1-2	CASSGSGTEESGYGYTF
TRBV29-1	13	TRBJ1-2	CSALPQGPRGYTF
TRBV18	13	TRBJ1-2	CASAGGQFYGYTF
TRBV30	12	TRBJ1-2	CAWIPQGYGYTF
TRBV7-2	12	TRBJ2-7	CASSEQGYEQYF
TRBV29-1	14	TRBJ2-3	CSAGSGGHTDTQYF
TRBV11-1	15	TRBJ2-7	CASSLTSGGPYEQYF
TRBV7-2	16	TRBJ2-3	CASSFQRGVSTDTQYF
TRBV2	16	TRBJ1-2	CASSLKVGGANYGYTF
TRBV4-1	16	TRBJ1-2	CASSQDPTFMGTDYTF
TRBV7-9	15	TRBJ1-1	CASSLARTGDTEAFF
TRBV4-1	14	TRBJ2-7	CASSLDRTSYEQYF
TRBV10-3	15	TRBJ1-2	CAIIEYKRGLYGYTF
TRBV5-1	14	TRBJ1-4	CASSFDDFREKLFF
TRBV10-2	14	TRBJ1-1	CASSQQGAGTEAFF
TRBV7-2	13	TRBJ2-5	CASEPGYQETQYF
TRBV4-2	13	TRBJ1-6	CASTKDRGSPLHF
TRBV19	13	TRBJ2-1	CASSIVPLSEQFF
TRBV28	14	TRBJ1-2	CASSVQPAQYGYTF